This TCR beta chain was sequenced during a study of T cell changes during pregnancy in multiple sclerosis. Assay: immunoSEQ multiplex PCR; the TCRdb copy retains only in-frame clones and omits some. The sample yields 85,000 to 100,000 clones, 85% to 95% seen once. Germline-derived CDR1 and CDR2 are SGHRS and YFSETQ. J lost 0 bases, V lost 4 bases, and 8 bases had no gene match. This CDR3 is 16 amino acids long. The clonotype originates from a female donor with multiple sclerosis, enrolled in a pregnancy study. The sample in question was peripheral blood, obtained after pregnancy. V usage is TRBV5-1 and J usage is TRBJ2-3; 7 bases align to TRBD1. This CDR3 is CASSPTPGQSTDTQYF. The DNA of the CDR3 is TGCGCCAGCAGCCCCACCCCGGGACAGAGCACAGATACGCAGTATTTT. The variable domain in full, with the rest retrieved from reference TRBV5-1 and TRBJ2-3, is KAGVTQTPRYLIKTRGQQVTLSCSPISGHRSVSWYQQTPGQGLQFLFEYFSETQRNKGNFPGRFSGRQFSNSRSEMNVSTLELGDSALYLCASSPTPGQSTDTQYFGPGTRLTVL.